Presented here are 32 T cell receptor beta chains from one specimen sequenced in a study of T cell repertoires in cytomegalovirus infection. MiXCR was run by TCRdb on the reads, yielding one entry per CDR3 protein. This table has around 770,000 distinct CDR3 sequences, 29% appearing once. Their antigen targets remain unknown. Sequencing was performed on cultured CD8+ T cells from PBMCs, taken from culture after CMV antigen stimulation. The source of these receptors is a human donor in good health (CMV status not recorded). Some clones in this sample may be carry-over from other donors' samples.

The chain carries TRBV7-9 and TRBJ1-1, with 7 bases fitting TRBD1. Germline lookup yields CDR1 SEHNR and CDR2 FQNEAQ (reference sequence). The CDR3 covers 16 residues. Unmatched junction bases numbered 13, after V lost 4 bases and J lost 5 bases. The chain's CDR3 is CASSSSRQGGGTEAFF. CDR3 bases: TGTGCCAGCAGCTCATCTAGACAGGGAGGAGGTACTGAAGCTTTCTTT. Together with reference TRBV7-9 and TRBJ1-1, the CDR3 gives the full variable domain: DTGVSQNPRHKITKRGQNVTFRCDPISEHNRLYWYRQTLGQGPEFLTYFQNEAQLEKSRLLSDRFSAERPKGSFSTLEIQRTEQGDSAMYLCASSSSRQGGGTEAFFGQGTRLTVV.

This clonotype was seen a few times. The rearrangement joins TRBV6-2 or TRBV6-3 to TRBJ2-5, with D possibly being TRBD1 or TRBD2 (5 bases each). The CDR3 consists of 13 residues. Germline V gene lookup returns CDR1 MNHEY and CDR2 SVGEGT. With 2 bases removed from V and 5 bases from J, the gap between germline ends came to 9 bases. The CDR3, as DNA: TGTGCCAGCAGTTACGGGGGTAGGGAGACCCAGTACTTC. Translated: CASSYGGRETQYF.

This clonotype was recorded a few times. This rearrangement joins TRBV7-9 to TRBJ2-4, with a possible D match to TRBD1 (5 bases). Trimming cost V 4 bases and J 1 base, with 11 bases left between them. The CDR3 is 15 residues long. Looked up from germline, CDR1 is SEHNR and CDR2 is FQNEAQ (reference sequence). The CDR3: CASSSRDLAKNIQYF. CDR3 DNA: TGTGCCAGCAGCTCCAGGGATCTGGCCAAAAACATTCAGTACTTC.

For the CDR3, the DNA is TGCGCCAGCAGCCTAAGCAGGCTAACCTACAATGAGCAGTTCTTC. Its protein is CASSLSRLTYNEQFF. The rearrangement links TRBV4-3 to TRBJ2-1, with D unclear. This CDR3 is 15 amino acids long. Germline V gene sequence: CDR1 LGHNA, CDR2 YSLEER. The V end lost 4 bases, the J end lost 2 bases, and 12 bases lay between the germline ends.

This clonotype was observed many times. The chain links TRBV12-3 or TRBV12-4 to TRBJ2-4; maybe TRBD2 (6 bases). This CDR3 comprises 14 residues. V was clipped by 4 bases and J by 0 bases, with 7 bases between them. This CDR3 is CASSWGVAKNIQYF. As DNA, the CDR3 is TGTGCCAGCAGTTGGGGGGTAGCCAAAAACATTCAGTACTTC.

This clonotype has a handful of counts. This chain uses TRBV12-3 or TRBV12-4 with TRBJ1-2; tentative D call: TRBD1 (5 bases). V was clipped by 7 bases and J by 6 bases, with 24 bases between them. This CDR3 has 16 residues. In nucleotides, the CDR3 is TGTGCCAGCAATCCCATAGGGGCCTTCGATAGGGATGGCTACACCTTC. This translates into CASNPIGAFDRDGYTF.

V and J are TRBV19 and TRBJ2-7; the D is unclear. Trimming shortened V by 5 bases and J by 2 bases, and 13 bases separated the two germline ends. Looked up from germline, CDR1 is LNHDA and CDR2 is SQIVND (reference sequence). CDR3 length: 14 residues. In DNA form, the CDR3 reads TGTGCCAGTAGTTTAGCTTCGGAGACCTACGAGCAGTACTTC. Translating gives CASSLASETYEQYF. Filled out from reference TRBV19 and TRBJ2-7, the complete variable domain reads DGGITQSPKYLFRKEGQNVTLSCEQNLNHDAMYWYRQDPGQGLRLIYYSQIVNDFQKGDIAEGYSVSREKKESFPLTVTSAQKNPTAFYLCASSLASETYEQYFGPGTRLTVT.

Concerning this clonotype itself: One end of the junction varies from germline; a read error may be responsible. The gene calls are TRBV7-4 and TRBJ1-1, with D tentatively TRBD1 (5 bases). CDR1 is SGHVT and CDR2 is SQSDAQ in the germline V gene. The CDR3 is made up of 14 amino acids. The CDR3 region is CASSLVGGNTETFF. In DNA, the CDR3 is TGTGCCAGCAGCTTAGTCGGGGGGAACACTGAAACTTTCTTT.

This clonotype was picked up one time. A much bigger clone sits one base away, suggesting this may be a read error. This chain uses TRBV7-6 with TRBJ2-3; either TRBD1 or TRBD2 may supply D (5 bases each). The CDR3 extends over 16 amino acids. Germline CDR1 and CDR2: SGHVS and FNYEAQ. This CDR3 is CSSSLAPGFKSDTQYF. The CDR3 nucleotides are TGTTCCAGCAGCTTAGCGCCAGGGTTCAAGTCGGATACGCAGTATTTT.

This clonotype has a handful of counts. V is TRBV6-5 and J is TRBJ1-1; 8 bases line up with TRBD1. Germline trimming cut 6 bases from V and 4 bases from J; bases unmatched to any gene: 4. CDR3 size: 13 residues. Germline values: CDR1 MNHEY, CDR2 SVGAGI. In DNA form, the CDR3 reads TGTGCCAGCAGACAGACAGGGGTCACTGAAGCTTTCTTT. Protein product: CASRQTGVTEAFF.

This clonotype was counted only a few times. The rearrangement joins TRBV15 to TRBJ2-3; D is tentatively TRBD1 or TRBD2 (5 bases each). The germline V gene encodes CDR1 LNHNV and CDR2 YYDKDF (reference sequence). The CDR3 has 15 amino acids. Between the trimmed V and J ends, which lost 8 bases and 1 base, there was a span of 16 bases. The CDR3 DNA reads TGTGCCACCGTCTGGGACCTCCAGGGCACAGATACGCAGTATTTT. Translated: CATVWDLQGTDTQYF.

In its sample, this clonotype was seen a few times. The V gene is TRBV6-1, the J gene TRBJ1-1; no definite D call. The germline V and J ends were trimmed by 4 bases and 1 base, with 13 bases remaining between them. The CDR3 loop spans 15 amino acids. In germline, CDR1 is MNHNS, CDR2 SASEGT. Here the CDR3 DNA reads TGTGCCAGCAGTGTGTACCCGGAGGGGAACACTGAAGCTTTCTTT. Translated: CASSVYPEGNTEAFF.

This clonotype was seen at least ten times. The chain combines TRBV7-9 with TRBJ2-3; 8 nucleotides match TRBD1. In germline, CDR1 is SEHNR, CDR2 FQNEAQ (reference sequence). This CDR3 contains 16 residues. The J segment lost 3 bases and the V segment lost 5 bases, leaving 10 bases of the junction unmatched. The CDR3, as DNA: TGTGCCAGCAGCCCTCAAGCGAGACAGGGGACAGATACGCAGTATTTT. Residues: CASSPQARQGTDTQYF.

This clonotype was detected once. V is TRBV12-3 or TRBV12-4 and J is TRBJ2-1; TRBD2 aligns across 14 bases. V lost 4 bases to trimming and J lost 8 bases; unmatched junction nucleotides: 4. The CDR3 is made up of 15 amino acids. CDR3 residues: CASSSGGLAGDEQFF. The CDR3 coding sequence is TGTGCCAGCAGTTCAGGGGGACTAGCGGGGGATGAGCAGTTCTTC.

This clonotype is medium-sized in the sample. The CDR3 spells CASSSGTNYQETQYF. As DNA, the CDR3 is TGTGCCAGCAGTTCGGGGACAAACTACCAAGAGACCCAGTACTTC. The chain has TRBV6-2 or TRBV6-3 and TRBJ2-5, with D possibly being TRBD1 (6 bases). Germline CDR1 is MNHEY and CDR2 is SVGEGT. V was clipped by 4 bases and J by 0 bases, with 12 bases between them. The length of the CDR3 is 15 residues.

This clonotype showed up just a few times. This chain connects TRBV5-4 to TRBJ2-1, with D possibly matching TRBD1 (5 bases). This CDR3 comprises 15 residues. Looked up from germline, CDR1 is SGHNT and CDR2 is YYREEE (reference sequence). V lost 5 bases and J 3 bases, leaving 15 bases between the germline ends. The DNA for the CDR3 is TGTGCCAGCAGGTTAGAACAGGACCGCTACAATGAGCAGTTCTTC. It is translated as CASRLEQDRYNEQFF.

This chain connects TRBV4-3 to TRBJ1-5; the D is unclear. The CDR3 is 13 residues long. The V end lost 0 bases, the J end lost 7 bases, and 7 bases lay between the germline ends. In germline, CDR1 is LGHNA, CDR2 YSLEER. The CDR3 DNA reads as TGCGCCAGCAGCCAAGATAACGGCCAGCCCCAGCATTTT. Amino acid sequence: CASSQDNGQPQHF.

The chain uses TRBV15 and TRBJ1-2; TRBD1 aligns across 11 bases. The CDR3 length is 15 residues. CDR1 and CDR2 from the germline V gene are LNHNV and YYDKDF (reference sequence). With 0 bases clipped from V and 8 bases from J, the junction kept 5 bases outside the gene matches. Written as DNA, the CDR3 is TGTGCCACCAGCAGAGATACGGACAGGGGGCAAGGCTACACCTTC. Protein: CATSRDTDRGQGYTF.

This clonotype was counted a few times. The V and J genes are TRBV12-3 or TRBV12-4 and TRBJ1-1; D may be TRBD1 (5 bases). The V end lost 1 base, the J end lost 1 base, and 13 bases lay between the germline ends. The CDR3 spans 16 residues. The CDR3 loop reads CASSLEAGLQNTEAFF. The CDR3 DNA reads TGTGCCAGCAGTTTAGAAGCAGGGCTACAGAACACTGAAGCTTTCTTT.

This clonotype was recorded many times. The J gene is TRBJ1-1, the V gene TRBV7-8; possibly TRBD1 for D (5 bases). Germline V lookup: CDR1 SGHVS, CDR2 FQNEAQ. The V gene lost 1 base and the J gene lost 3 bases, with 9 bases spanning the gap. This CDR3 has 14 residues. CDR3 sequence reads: CASSLDLGDTEAFF. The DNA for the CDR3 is TGTGCCAGCAGCTTAGATCTGGGGGACACTGAAGCTTTCTTT.

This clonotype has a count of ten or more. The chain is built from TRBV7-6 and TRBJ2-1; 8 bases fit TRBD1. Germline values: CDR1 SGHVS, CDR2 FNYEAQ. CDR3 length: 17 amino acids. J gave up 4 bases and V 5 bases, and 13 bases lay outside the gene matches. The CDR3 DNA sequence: TGTGCCAGCAGCCCGCCCCCAGGGACAGGAGATTACAATGAGCAGTTCTTC. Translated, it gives CASSPPPGTGDYNEQFF. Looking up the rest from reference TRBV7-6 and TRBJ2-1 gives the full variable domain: GAGVSQSPRYKVTKRGQDVALRCDPISGHVSLYWYRQALGQGPEFLTYFNYEAQQDKSGLPNDRFSAERPEGSISTLTIQRTEQRDSAMYRCASSPPPGTGDYNEQFFGPGTRLTVL.

This CDR3 reads CASSLGTGFVYNEQFF. The CDR3 nucleotides read TGTGCCAGCAGTTTAGGGACAGGGTTCGTGTACAATGAGCAGTTCTTC. V gene TRBV12-3 or TRBV12-4 combines with J gene TRBJ2-1; 8 bases agree with TRBD1. CDR3 length equals 16 residues. J gave up 4 bases and V 1 base, and 6 bases lay outside the gene matches.

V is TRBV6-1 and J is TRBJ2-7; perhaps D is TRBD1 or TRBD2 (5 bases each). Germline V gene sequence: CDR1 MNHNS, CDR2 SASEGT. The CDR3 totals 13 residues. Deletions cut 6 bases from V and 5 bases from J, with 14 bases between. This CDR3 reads CASRVEGLNEQYV. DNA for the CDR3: TGTGCCAGCAGGGTTGAGGGGCTAAACGAGCAGTACGTC.

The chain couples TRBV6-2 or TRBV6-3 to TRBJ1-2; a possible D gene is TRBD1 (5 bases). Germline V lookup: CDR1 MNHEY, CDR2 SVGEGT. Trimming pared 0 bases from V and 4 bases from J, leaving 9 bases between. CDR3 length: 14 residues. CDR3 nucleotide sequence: TGTGCCAGCAGTTACTCGGACACTCTCTATGGCTACACCTTC. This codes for CASSYSDTLYGYTF.

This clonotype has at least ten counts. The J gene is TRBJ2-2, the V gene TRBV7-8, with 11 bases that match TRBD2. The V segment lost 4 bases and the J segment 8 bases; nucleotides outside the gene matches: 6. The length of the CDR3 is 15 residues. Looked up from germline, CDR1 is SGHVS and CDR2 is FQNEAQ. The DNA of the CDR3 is TGTGCCAGCAGCTCTAGCGGGGGGACCTTAGGGGAGCTGTTTTTT. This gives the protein CASSSSGGTLGELFF.

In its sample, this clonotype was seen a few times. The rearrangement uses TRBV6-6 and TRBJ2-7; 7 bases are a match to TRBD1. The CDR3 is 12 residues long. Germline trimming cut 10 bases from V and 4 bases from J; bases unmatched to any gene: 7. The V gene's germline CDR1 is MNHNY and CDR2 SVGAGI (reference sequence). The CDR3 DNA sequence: TGTGCCACCCGACAGGGTTGGTACGAGCAGTACGTC. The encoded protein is CATRQGWYEQYV.

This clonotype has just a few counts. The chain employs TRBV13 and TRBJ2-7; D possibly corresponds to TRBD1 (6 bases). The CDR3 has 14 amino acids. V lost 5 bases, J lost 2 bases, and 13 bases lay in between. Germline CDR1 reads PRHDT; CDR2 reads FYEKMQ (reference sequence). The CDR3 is CASSPGASPYEQYF. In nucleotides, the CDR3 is TGTGCCAGCAGCCCAGGGGCCTCCCCCTACGAGCAGTACTTC. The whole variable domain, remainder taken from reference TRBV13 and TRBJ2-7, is AAGVIQSPRHLIKEKRETATLKCYPIPRHDTVYWYQQGPGQDPQFLISFYEKMQSDKGSIPDRFSAQQFSDYHSELNMSSLELGDSALYFCASSPGASPYEQYFGPGTRLTVT.

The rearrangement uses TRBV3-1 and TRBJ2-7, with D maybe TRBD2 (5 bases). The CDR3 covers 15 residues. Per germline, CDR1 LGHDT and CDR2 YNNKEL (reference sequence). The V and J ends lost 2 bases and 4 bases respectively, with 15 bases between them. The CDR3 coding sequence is TGTGCCAGCAGCCAAACCCCACTAGAGTCATACGAGCAGTACTTC. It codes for CASSQTPLESYEQYF.

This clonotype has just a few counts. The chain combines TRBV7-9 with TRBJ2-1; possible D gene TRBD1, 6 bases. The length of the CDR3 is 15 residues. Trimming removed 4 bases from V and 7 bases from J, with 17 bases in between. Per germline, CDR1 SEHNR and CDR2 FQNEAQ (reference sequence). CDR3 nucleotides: TGTGCCAGCAGCTCCACAGGGAGTCGGAGGAATGAGCAGTTCTTC. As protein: CASSSTGSRRNEQFF.

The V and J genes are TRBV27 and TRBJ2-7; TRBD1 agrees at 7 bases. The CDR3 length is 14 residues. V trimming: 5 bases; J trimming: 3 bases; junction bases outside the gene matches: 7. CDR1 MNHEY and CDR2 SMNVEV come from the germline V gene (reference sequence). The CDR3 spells CASSPYRDSYEQYF. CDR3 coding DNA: TGTGCCAGCAGTCCTTACCGGGACAGCTACGAGCAGTACTTC.

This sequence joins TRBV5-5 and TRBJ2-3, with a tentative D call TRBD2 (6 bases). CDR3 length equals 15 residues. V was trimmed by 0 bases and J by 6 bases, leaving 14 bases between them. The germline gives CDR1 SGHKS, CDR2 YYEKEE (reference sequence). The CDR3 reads CASSLDRGSADTQYF. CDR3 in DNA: TGTGCCAGCAGCTTGGATCGGGGGTCCGCGGATACGCAGTATTTT.

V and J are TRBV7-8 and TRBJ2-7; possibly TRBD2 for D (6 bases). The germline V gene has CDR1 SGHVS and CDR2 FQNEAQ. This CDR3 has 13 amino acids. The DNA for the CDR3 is TGTGCGTCGAGCGGCGGGGACTCCTACGAGCAGTACGTC. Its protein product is CASSGGDSYEQYV.